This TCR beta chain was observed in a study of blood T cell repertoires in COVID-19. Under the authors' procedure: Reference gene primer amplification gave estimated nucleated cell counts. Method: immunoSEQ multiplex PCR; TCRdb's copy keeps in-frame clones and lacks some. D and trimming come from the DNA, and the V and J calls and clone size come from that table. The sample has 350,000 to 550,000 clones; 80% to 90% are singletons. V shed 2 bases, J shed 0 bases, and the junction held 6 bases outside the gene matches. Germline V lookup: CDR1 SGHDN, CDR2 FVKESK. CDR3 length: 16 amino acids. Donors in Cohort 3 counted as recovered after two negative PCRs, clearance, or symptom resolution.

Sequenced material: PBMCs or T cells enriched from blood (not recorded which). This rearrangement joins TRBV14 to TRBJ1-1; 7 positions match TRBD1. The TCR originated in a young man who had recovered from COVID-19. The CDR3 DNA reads TGTGCCAGCAGCCAATTTCAGGGGGTCGTGAACACTGAAGCTTTCTTT. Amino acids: CASSQFQGVVNTEAFF.